These 2 T cell receptor beta chains originate from one sample sequenced in a study of beta chain features in type 1 diabetes. The sequenced template was cDNA made from the entire isolated RNA. TCRdb's copy holds only in-frame clones and misses some; the assay was immunoSEQ multiplex PCR. The data hold around 330,000 clones, with roughly 11% observed a single time. The sample taken for sequencing was naive CD4+ T cells from blood. Receptors originate from a woman aged 30 to 39 in good health.

This clone was seen only a few times. The DNA of the CDR3 is TGTGCCTGGAGAGGACCCACCAAAACACGAAGCGGGGGCTACACCTTC. Translating gives CAWRGPTKTRSGGYTF. This chain uses TRBV30 with TRBJ1-2; D not certain. The V end was cut by 3 bases, the J end by 8 bases, with 25 bases between. This CDR3 contains 16 residues. The germline V gene has CDR1 GTSNPN and CDR2 SVGIG (reference sequence).

This clone was seen more than once but under ten times. The chain carries TRBV18 and TRBJ2-7; D is perhaps TRBD2 (5 bases). Trimming took off 0 bases at V and 2 bases at J, with 11 bases between the two ends. The CDR3 has 15 residues. The germline V gene encodes CDR1 KGHSH and CDR2 LQKENI. The CDR3 DNA is TGTGCCAGCTCACCACCATCGACGGGGACCTACGAGCAGTACTTC. As protein: CASSPPSTGTYEQYF.